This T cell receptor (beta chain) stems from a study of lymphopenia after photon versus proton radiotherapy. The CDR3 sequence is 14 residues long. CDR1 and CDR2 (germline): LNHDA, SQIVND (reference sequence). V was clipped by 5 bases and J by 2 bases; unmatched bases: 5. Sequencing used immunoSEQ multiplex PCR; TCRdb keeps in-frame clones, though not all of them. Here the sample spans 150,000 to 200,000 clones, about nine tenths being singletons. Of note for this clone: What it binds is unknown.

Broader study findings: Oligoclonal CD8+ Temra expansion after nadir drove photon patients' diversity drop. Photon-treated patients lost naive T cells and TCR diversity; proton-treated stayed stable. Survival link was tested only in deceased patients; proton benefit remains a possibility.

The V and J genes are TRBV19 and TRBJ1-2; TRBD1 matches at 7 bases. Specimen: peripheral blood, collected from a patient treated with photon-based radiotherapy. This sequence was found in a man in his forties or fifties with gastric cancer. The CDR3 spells CASSARQGNYGYTF. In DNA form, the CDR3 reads TGTGCCAGTAGTGCCCGACAGGGAAACTATGGCTACACCTTC.